The 23 T cell receptor beta chains listed next were all sequenced from one sample in a study of blood T cells in healthy people across ages. PCR was performed a second time for about 7 to 11 cycles using a sample-barcoded 5' primer and a J-beta primer mix. TCRdb fed the 5' RACE reads into MiXCR, producing one record per CDR3 protein. The table includes about 1.7 million distinct CDR3 sequences, 25% to 30% detected once. The material sequenced was blood. These receptor sequences come from a woman aged 25 to 39 in good health.

On this clonotype: Relative to the germline gene, one junction end is altered; a read error may explain this. V usage is TRBV24-1 and J usage is TRBJ2-1; 9 positions match TRBD2. The V gene's germline CDR1 is KGHDR and CDR2 SFDVKD. This CDR3 has 14 residues. The DNA of the CDR3 is TGTGCCACCAGTGACCCTGGGACTAGCAACGAGCAGGTCTTC. Protein: CATSDPGTSNEQVF.

This clonotype turned up a few times. The chain is built from TRBV29-1 and TRBJ2-1, with D perhaps TRBD1 (5 bases). The CDR3 covers 13 residues. V was shortened by 5 bases and J by 5 bases, with 13 bases between the two germline ends. Germline CDR1 SQVTM, CDR2 ANQGSEA. The CDR3 DNA follows: TGCAGCGTTAAGTCGATCAGGGACAATGAGCAGTTCTTC. This codes for CSVKSIRDNEQFF.

The genes are TRBV11-2 and TRBJ2-1, with unresolved D. This CDR3 spans 12 amino acids. Trimming removed 1 base at V and 10 bases at J, with 8 bases between. Germline V lookup: CDR1 SGHAT, CDR2 FQNNGV. In DNA form, the CDR3 reads TGTGCCAGCAGCTTAGGGATACCGGAGCAGTTCTTC. This sequence encodes CASSLGIPEQFF.

This clonotype has only a few counts. This chain connects TRBV7-2 to TRBJ2-4, with no clear D. The CDR3 length is 11 residues. In germline, CDR1 is SGHTA, CDR2 FQGNSA. The ends were cut back, 5 bases at V and 7 bases at J, with 6 bases in the middle. In nucleotides, the CDR3 is TGTGCCAGCAGCGATAGGAACATTCAGTACTTC. As protein: CASSDRNIQYF.

A word on this clonotype: A much larger clone differs from this one at a single base, so this may be a read error. This chain joins TRBV10-2 and TRBJ2-1; 7 bases fit TRBD2. The V and J ends lost 6 bases and 9 bases, in that order; junction bases with no gene match: 14. CDR1 is WSHSY and CDR2 is SAAADI in the germline V gene. This CDR3 region has 15 residues. The CDR3 DNA is TGCGCCAGCAGGAAGGGGACTATGGGGAGAAGTGAGCAGTTCTTC. This gives the protein CASRKGTMGRSEQFF.

This clonotype showed up just a few times. V gene TRBV6-2 or TRBV6-3 combines with J gene TRBJ2-5, with D tentatively TRBD1 (6 bases). Gene TRBJ2-7 matches the end of the DNA better, so the J call may be wrong. From germline, CDR1 is MNHEY and CDR2 SVGEGT. The CDR3 contains 14 residues. The CDR3 loop reads CASRTGQPVDEQYF. The CDR3 bases are TGTGCCAGCAGAACCGGACAGCCGGTAGACGAGCAGTACTTC.

This clonotype was picked up a small number of times. This chain links TRBV29-1 with TRBJ2-2, with a possible D match to TRBD1 (5 bases). Germline V gene lookup returns CDR1 SQVTM and CDR2 ANQGSEA. This CDR3 has 14 amino acids. Trimming left V 2 bases short and J 2 bases short, with 9 bases between. As DNA, the CDR3 is TGCAGCGTTGAACTGGACATCAACACCGGGGAGCTGTTTTTT. Translated: CSVELDINTGELFF.

This clonotype was seen ten or more times. The genes are TRBV20-1 and TRBJ2-7; 8 nucleotides match TRBD1. Germline CDR1 is DFQATT and CDR2 is SNEGSKA (reference sequence). The CDR3 extends over 14 amino acids. The ends lost 6 bases at V and 2 bases at J; junction bases unmatched: 9. The CDR3 DNA reads TGCAGTGCAGCCTCAGGGGGCCGAACCTACGAGCAGTACTTC. Residues: CSAASGGRTYEQYF.

This clonotype was seen ten or more times. An end of the junction differs from the germline gene, which may be a read error. The chain is built from TRBV10-3 and TRBJ2-4, with 11 bases matching TRBD2. This CDR3 is 16 amino acids long. The germline V gene encodes CDR1 ENHRY and CDR2 SYGVKD. For the CDR3, the DNA is TGTGCCATCGGTGAGACTAGCGGGGTAGCCAAAAACATTCAGTACTTC. As protein: CAIGETSGVAKNIQYF.

The table lists this clonotype with a few counts. This sequence joins TRBV7-2 and TRBJ2-7; TRBD1 is a possible D gene (5 bases). Germline values: CDR1 SGHTA, CDR2 FQGNSA. Trimming took 0 bases from V and 6 from J, leaving 12 bases between them. The CDR3 has 14 residues. The CDR3: CASSLAIRGSEQYF. In DNA form, the CDR3 reads TGTGCCAGCAGCTTAGCGATAAGGGGCTCCGAGCAGTACTTC.

The V call is TRBV7-2, the J call TRBJ1-2, with no clear D. The CDR3 is 14 amino acids. With 7 bases removed from V and 0 bases from J, the gap between germline ends came to 12 bases. CDR1 and CDR2 (germline): SGHTA, FQGNSA. The DNA for the CDR3 is TGTGCCAGCACCCCCAGCGGAGCTAACTATGGCTACACCTTC. Protein product: CASTPSGANYGYTF.

This clonotype was detected a few times. The genes are TRBV20-1 and TRBJ2-3, with 8 bases lining up with TRBD2. Trimming removed 3 bases from V and 3 bases from J; junction bases left unmatched: 8. The CDR3 is 15 residues long. Germline CDR1 reads DFQATT; CDR2 reads SNEGSKA (reference sequence). The CDR3 spells CSARSGSTITDTQYF. The CDR3 DNA reads TGCAGTGCTAGGAGCGGGAGTACTATTACAGATACGCAGTATTTT.

This clonotype was observed a handful of times. This sequence joins TRBV18 and TRBJ1-2; 7 bases are a match to TRBD1. The CDR3 runs to 15 residues. Germline V CDR1 and CDR2: KGHSH, LQKENI. Losses at the gene ends were 2 bases for V and 13 bases for J; bases not matched to a gene: 16. CDR3 sequence: CASSPVGQNPKVRTF. As DNA, the CDR3 is TGTGCCAGCTCACCAGTGGGACAGAACCCTAAGGTGCGCACCTTC.

The gene calls are TRBV7-2 and TRBJ2-3, with D perhaps being TRBD1 or TRBD2 (5 bases each). CDR1 and CDR2 from the germline V gene are SGHTA and FQGNSA. The V end was cut by 5 bases, the J end by 1 base, with 16 bases between. The CDR3 runs to 16 residues. The CDR3 region is CASSPTRGVGTDTQYF. In DNA form, the CDR3 reads TGTGCCAGCAGCCCCACCCGGGGCGTTGGCACAGATACGCAGTATTTT.

This clonotype was observed a few times. The chain is built from TRBV24-1 and TRBJ2-5, with D unresolved. The CDR3 has 15 amino acids. V was cut by 5 bases and J by 1 base, with 13 bases left in between. From germline, CDR1 is KGHDR and CDR2 SFDVKD. The CDR3, as DNA: TGTGCCACCAGTGGTCAACAAGGACCCCAAGAGACCCAGTACTTC. Encoded protein: CATSGQQGPQETQYF.

CDR3 nucleotide sequence: TGTGCCAGCAGCCTCGGGGCATCGGTCCCACAAGCTTTCTTT. Protein: CASSLGASVPQAFF. The chain uses TRBV7-9 and TRBJ1-1; weak D call: TRBD1 (5 bases). Deletions cut 5 bases from V and 9 bases from J, with 19 bases between. Germline V CDR1 and CDR2: SEHNR, FQNEAQ (reference sequence). CDR3 length equals 14 residues.

This CDR3 reads CASNPVRGDNEQFF. Written as DNA, the CDR3 is TGTGCCAGTAACCCCGTTCGAGGGGACAATGAGCAGTTCTTC. V usage is TRBV19 and J usage is TRBJ2-1; possibly TRBD1 or TRBD2 for D (5 bases each). Trimming cost V 7 bases and J 5 bases, with 15 bases left between them. CDR1 LNHDA and CDR2 SQIVND come from the germline V gene (reference sequence). The CDR3 totals 14 residues. Drawing the rest from reference TRBV19 and TRBJ2-1, the complete variable domain is DGGITQSPKYLFRKEGQNVTLSCEQNLNHDAMYWYRQDPGQGLRLIYYSQIVNDFQKGDIAEGYSVSREKKESFPLTVTSAQKNPTAFYLCASNPVRGDNEQFFGPGTRLTVL.

This clonotype was counted between two and nine times. The chain links TRBV29-1 to TRBJ2-1; 10 bases are a match to TRBD1. Per the germline V gene, CDR1 is SQVTM and CDR2 is ANQGSEA. This CDR3 has 15 amino acids. The V gene end was trimmed by 0 bases and the J gene end by 8 bases; junction bases not matched to a gene: 7. CDR3: CSVEDSGQGKDEQFF. Here the CDR3 DNA reads TGCAGCGTTGAAGATTCGGGACAGGGGAAAGATGAGCAGTTCTTC.

This clonotype was seen only a few times. The rearrangement links TRBV7-9 to TRBJ2-1; 7 nucleotides line up with TRBD2. V shed 4 bases and J 8 bases; nucleotides not matched to a gene: 17. Germline-derived CDR1 and CDR2 are SEHNR and FQNEAQ (reference sequence). The CDR3 has 17 amino acids. The CDR3 spells CASSSLSGTTIFHEQFF. For the CDR3, the DNA is TGTGCCAGCAGCTCACTTTCCGGGACTACCATCTTCCATGAGCAGTTCTTC.

This clonotype was recorded many times. This rearrangement joins TRBV12-3 or TRBV12-4 to TRBJ2-7; no firm D call. Trimming pared 6 bases from V and 0 bases from J, leaving 12 bases between. CDR3 length: 14 residues. CDR3 bases: TGTGCCAGCAGCTGGACGGAGAGCTCCTACGAGCAGTACTTC. Protein sequence: CASSWTESSYEQYF.

The chain joins TRBV7-2 to TRBJ1-2, with 10 bases identical to TRBD1. Germline trimming cut 3 bases from V and 10 bases from J; bases unmatched to any gene: 8. Germline V gene data show CDR1 as SGHTA and CDR2 as FQGNSA. The CDR3 totals 14 residues. The CDR3 region has the DNA TGTGCCAGCAGCTTGGGGACAGGGGTCGATGACTACACCTTC. As protein: CASSLGTGVDDYTF.

This clonotype appeared once. The V and J genes are TRBV2 and TRBJ2-4, with D perhaps TRBD2 (6 bases). Matching the DNA end better, TRBJ2-7 makes the J call doubtful. CDR3 length equals 14 residues. The germline CDR1 and CDR2 sequences are SNHLY and FYNNEI. The CDR3 is CASSGGGAAYEQYF. The CDR3 DNA is TGTGCCAGCAGTGGAGGCGGGGCCGCCTACGAGCAGTACTTC.

The rearrangement uses TRBV7-2 and TRBJ2-5; 8 nucleotides match TRBD1. Losses at the gene ends were 2 bases for V and 2 bases for J; bases not matched to a gene: 7. The CDR3 is made up of 16 amino acids. CDR1 SGHTA and CDR2 FQGNSA come from the germline V gene. CDR3 DNA: TGTGCCAGCAGCTTAATCTGGACAGGGCTACAAGAGACCCAGTACTTC. Residues: CASSLIWTGLQETQYF.